This TCR beta chain was sequenced in a study of cytomegalovirus exposure and HLA in healthy donors. Study-wide points: Solely CMV serostatus was available to characterize immune exposure. A highly shared variant cluster was judged a likely technical artifact. With further analysis later on, most CMV-associated TCR beta chains appeared HLA-restricted. The study flagged some 170 TCR beta chains as cytomegalovirus-associated.

This clone was detected a few times. What it recognizes is unknown. The junction had 9 bases not matched to a gene; V was cut back by 4 bases and J by 4 bases. Germline CDR1 reads SGHTA; CDR2 reads FQGNSA. There are 16 residues in the CDR3. With 60 Vbeta and 13 Jbeta primers, the PCR was carried out. Here immunoSEQ multiplex PCR was the method, and the copy in TCRdb shows in-frame clones only, minus some. In the table there are more than 100,000 clones, around 73% of which are singletons. Sequenced: PBMCs. This chain uses TRBV7-2 with TRBJ2-5, with 10 nucleotides matching TRBD2. This receptor was obtained from a middle-aged woman in good health and CMV-seropositive. The CDR3 region is CASSSRVSGGAETQYF. DNA of the CDR3: TGTGCCAGCAGCTCACGTGTAAGCGGGGGGGCAGAGACCCAGTACTTC.